Listed below are T cell receptor beta chains from one sample, sequenced in a study of T-cell memory formation after mild COVID-19. One entry per CDR3 protein results from TCRdb running MiXCR on the 5' RACE reads. The profile covers roughly 620,000 distinct CDR3 sequences, with 18% appearing a single time and around 11% taken by the ten largest. The sample taken for sequencing was PBMCs or a T cell subset sorted from them (not recorded which). These receptors came from an adult woman who had mild COVID-19 (a few samples of this study predate the infection). Cell type and time point are not known. Both conserved end residues are part of each CDR3. Each record gives: D gene, clone size, J gene, V gene, CDR3 protein, CDR3 DNA. D genes are given only for firm matches. Some rows have no size entry. The others give once, few or many, or a class for an expanded clone.

>NA|NA|TRBJ2-3|TRBV18
CASSPEVSNTQYF
TGTGCCAGCTCACCAGAAGTCTCCAATACGCAGTATTTT
>NA|NA|TRBJ2-7|TRBV7-9
CASSGLRGSPGSYEQYF
TGTGCCAGCAGCGGCCTGCGGGGATCCCCGGGCTCCTACGAGCAGTACTTC
>TRBD2|NA|TRBJ2-2|TRBV29-1
CSAQTSGGNTGELFF
TGCAGCGCACAGACTAGCGGGGGGAACACCGGGGAGCTGTTTTTT
>NA|NA|TRBJ2-1|TRBV5-4
CASSAGFEQFF
TGTGCCAGCAGCGCGGGTTTTGAGCAGTTCTTC
>NA|NA|TRBJ2-2|TRBV5-1
CASSLAQGGELFF
TGCGCCAGCAGCTTGGCCCAGGGAGGGGAGCTGTTTTTT
>TRBD1|few|TRBJ2-4|TRBV6-5
CASRPGGAGPGNIQYF
TGTGCCAGCAGACCAGGGGGCGCGGGACCAGGAAACATTCAGTACTTC
>NA|few|TRBJ2-3|TRBV20-1
CSASETPGSTDTQYF
TGCAGTGCTAGCGAAACACCCGGGAGCACAGATACGCAGTATTTT
>NA|NA|TRBJ1-1|TRBV19
CASSLVLSEAFF
TGTGCCAGTAGTCTCGTCTTATCTGAAGCTTTCTTT
>NA|few|TRBJ2-7|TRBV7-9
CASSLGTEAYEQYF
TGTGCCAGCAGCCTGGGGACGGAGGCCTACGAGCAGTACTTC
>NA|few|TRBJ2-7|TRBV4-3
CASSQARAGSSYEQYF
TGCGCCAGCAGCCAAGCCCGAGCGGGCAGCTCCTACGAGCAGTACTTC
>NA|few|TRBJ2-1|TRBV18
CASSPRIAEYNEQFF
TGTGCCAGCTCACCACGGATAGCGGAGTACAATGAGCAGTTCTTC
>NA|few|TRBJ2-3|TRBV7-6
CASSSRPALNGDTQYF
TGTGCCAGCAGTTCCAGACCGGCACTAAACGGAGATACGCAGTATTTT
>NA|few|TRBJ2-7|TRBV7-9
CASSPQTGWDEQYF
TGTGCCAGCAGCCCCCAGACAGGTTGGGACGAGCAGTACTTC
>NA|NA|TRBJ1-1|TRBV9
CASSASGGMNTEAFF
TGTGCCAGCAGCGCGTCGGGAGGGATGAACACTGAAGCTTTCTTT
>NA|few|TRBJ1-4|TRBV5-1
CASRPTPDGEKLFF
TGCGCCAGCAGACCGACGCCCGACGGCGAAAAACTGTTTTTT
>TRBD2|NA|TRBJ2-3|TRBV18
CASRLAGADTQYF
TGTGCCAGCCGACTAGCGGGAGCAGATACGCAGTATTTT
>TRBD1|NA|TRBJ2-1|TRBV5-1
CASSPYRGQDNEQFF
TGCGCCAGCAGCCCGTACAGGGGGCAAGACAATGAGCAGTTCTTC
>TRBD1|few|TRBJ2-5|TRBV7-9
CASSFGQGNQETQYF
TGTGCCAGCAGCTTCGGACAGGGCAACCAAGAGACCCAGTACTTC
>TRBD2|once|TRBJ2-7|TRBV18
CASSPPGAGFLPEQYF
TGTGCCAGCTCACCACCGGGAGCGGGATTCCTTCCCGAGCAGTACTTC
>NA|NA|TRBJ1-2|TRBV20-1
CSANSGSLSYGYTF
TGCAGTGCAAACTCAGGGAGTTTGTCCTATGGCTACACCTTC
>TRBD1|NA|TRBJ2-2|TRBV30
CASDRAGELFF
TGTGCCTCTGACAGGGCCGGGGAGCTGTTTTTT
>NA|few|TRBJ2-1|TRBV27
CASSWAVRYNEQFF
TGTGCTAGCAGTTGGGCTGTCCGCTACAATGAGCAGTTCTTC
>TRBD2|NA|TRBJ2-1|TRBV7-3
CASSPGDYGRGGSSYNEQFF
TGTGCCAGCAGCCCCGGGGATTACGGGAGGGGGGGTAGCTCCTACAATGAGCAGTTCTTC